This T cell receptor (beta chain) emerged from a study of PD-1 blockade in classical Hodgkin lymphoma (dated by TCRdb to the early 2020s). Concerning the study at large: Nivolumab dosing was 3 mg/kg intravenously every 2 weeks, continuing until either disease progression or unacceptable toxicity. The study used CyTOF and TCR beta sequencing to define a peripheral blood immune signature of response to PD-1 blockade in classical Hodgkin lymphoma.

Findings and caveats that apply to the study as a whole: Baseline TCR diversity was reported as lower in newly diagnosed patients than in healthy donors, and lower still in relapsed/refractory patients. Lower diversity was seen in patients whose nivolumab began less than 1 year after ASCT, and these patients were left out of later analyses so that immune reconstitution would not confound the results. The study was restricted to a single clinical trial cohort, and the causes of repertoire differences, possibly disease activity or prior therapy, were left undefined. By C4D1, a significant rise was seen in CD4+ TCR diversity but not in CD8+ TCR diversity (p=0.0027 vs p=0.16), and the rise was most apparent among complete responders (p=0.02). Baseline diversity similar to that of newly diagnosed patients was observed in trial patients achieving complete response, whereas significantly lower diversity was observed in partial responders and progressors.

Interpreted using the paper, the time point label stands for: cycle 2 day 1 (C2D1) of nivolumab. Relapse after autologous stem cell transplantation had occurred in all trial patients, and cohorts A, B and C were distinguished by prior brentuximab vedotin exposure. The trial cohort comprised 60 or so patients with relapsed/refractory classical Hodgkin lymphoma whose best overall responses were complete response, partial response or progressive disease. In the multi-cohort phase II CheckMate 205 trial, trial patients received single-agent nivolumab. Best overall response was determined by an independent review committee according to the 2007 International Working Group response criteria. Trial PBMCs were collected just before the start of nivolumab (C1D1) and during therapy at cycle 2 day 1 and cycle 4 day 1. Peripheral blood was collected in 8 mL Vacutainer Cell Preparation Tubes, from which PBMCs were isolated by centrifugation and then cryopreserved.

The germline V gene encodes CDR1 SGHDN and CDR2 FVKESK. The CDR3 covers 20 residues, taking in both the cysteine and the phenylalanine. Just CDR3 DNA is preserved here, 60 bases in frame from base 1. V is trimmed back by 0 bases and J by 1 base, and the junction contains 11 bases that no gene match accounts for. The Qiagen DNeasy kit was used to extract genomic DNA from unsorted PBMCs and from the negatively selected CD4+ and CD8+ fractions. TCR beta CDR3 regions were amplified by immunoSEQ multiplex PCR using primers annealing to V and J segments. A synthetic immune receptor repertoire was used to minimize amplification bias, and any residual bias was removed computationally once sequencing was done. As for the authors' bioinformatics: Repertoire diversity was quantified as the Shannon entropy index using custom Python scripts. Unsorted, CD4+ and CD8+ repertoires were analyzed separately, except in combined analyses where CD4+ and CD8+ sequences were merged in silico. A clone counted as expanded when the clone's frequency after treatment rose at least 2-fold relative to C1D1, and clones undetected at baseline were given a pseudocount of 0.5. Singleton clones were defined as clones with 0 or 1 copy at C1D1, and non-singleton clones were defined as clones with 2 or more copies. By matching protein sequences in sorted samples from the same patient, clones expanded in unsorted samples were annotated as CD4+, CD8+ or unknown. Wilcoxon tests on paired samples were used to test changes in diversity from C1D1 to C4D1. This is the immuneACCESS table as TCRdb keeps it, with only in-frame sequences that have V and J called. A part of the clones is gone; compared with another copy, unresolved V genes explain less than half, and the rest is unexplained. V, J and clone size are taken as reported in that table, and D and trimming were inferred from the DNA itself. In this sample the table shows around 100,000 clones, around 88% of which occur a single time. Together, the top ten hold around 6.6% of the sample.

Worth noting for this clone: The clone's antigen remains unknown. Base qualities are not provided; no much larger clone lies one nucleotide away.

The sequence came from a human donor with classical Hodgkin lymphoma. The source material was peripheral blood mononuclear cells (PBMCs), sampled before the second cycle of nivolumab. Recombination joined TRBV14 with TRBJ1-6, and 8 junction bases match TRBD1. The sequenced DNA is TGTGCCAGCAGCCAAGATCTAGGGACAGGACGTTGGTCCTATAATTCACCCCTCCACTTT. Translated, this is CASSQDLGTGRWSYNSPLHF.